The 7 T cell receptor beta chains presented below share a single source sample, sequenced in a study of vaccination and CD4 T cells after COVID-19. From the PCR reads, TCRdb called clonotypes with MiXCR, one entry per CDR3 protein. The data show about 15,000 distinct CDR3 sequences, less than 75% seen once. The sample was CD4+ T cells from blood, taken after SARS-CoV-2 vaccination. These TCRs come from a human donor who had recovered from COVID-19.

The V gene is TRBV21-1, the J gene TRBJ2-5; TRBD1 is the table's D call, not checked against the DNA. TRBV21-1 is classified as a pseudogene. There are 17 residues in the CDR3. The CDR3: CASSKTNGQGAGETQYF. The CDR3 DNA reads as TGTGCCAGCAGCAAAACGAATGGACAGGGGGCAGGGGAGACCCAGTACTTC.

The CDR3 sequence: CASSIGSEANYGYTF. The CDR3, as DNA: TGTGCCAGTAGTATCGGGTCGGAAGCTAACTATGGCTACACCTTC. The genes are TRBV19 and TRBJ1-2, with D unresolved. The CDR3 has 15 amino acids. Germline V lookup: CDR1 LNHDA, CDR2 SQIVND (reference sequence). Trimming pared 3 bases from V and 0 bases from J, leaving 11 bases between.

The chain combines TRBV24-1 with TRBJ2-5; 12 bases align to TRBD2. Germline assignment: CDR1 KGHDR and CDR2 SFDVKD. This CDR3 has 16 amino acids. After removal of 2 bases from V and 9 bases from J, the junction contained 9 bases not matched to a gene. Here the CDR3 reads CATSDSGTSGSQAQYF. Here the CDR3 DNA reads TGTGCCACCAGTGATTCCGGGACTAGCGGGTCCCAAGCCCAGTACTTC.

This clonotype showed up just once. The chain couples TRBV5-1 to TRBJ2-7; the D is unclear. The germline gives CDR1 SGHRS, CDR2 YFSETQ. The CDR3 contains 13 residues. V was clipped by 0 bases and J by 2 bases, with 6 bases between them. The CDR3 loop is CASSLADTYEQYF. The DNA for the CDR3 is TGCGCCAGCAGCTTGGCCGACACCTACGAGCAGTACTTC.

The V gene is TRBV6-1, the J gene TRBJ1-2; the match to TRBD1 covers 9 bases. In germline, CDR1 is MNHNS, CDR2 SASEGT. V gave up 5 bases and J gave up 8 bases; unmatched junction bases: 3. This CDR3 spans 12 amino acids. CDR3 sequence: CASSTGGRGYTF. CDR3 nucleotides: TGTGCCAGCAGTACAGGGGGCAGGGGCTACACCTTC.

The V gene is TRBV30, the J gene TRBJ2-5, with 8 bases fitting TRBD2. The V and J ends lost 0 bases and 5 bases, in that order; junction bases with no gene match: 2. Germline loops: CDR1 GTSNPN, CDR2 SVGIG (reference sequence). This CDR3 contains 13 residues. This CDR3 is CAWSVASGETQYF. The CDR3 DNA reads TGTGCCTGGAGTGTTGCTAGCGGGGAGACCCAGTACTTC.

The sample holds one count of this clonotype. The chain couples TRBV6-5 to TRBJ1-5; D is unresolved. V lost 0 bases and J 9 bases, leaving 12 bases between the germline ends. The germline gives CDR1 MNHEY, CDR2 SVGAGI. This CDR3 contains 14 residues. The CDR3 DNA sequence: TGTGCCAGCAGTTACTCGGCGTACTCTCTGCCCCAGCATTTT. Translating it yields CASSYSAYSLPQHF.